The 15 T cell receptor beta chains reported below all come from one sample, sequenced in a study of blood T cell repertoires in COVID-19. Generated by immunoSEQ multiplex PCR, the TCRdb table keeps only in-frame clones and is missing some. The repertoire holds around 160,000 clones, with 75% to 85% as singletons. Sequenced material: peripheral blood. The receptors were sampled from a man in his 60s with active or convalescent COVID-19.

This sequence joins TRBV27 and TRBJ2-7; a possible D gene is TRBD1 (7 bases). The CDR3 is 14 residues long. Germline assignment: CDR1 MNHEY and CDR2 SMNVEV (reference sequence). V lost 2 bases and J 6 bases, leaving 14 bases between the germline ends. The CDR3 region has the DNA TGTGCCAGCAGTTTACTCAGGGGGGCGGGCGAGCAGTACTTC. This translates into CASSLLRGAGEQYF.

This clone has a single count. The V call is TRBV2, the J call TRBJ1-5, with D possibly TRBD1 on 5 matching bases. V lost 4 bases, J lost 5 bases, and 15 bases lay in between. CDR1 SNHLY and CDR2 FYNNEI come from the germline V gene. CDR3 length: 15 amino acids. DNA of the CDR3: TGTGCCAGCAGTGTACGGCAGGGTAATTATCAGCCCCAGCATTTT. Protein sequence: CASSVRQGNYQPQHF.

This clone was seen only once. J is TRBJ2-7 and V is TRBV4-3; 13 nucleotides agree with TRBD2. With V trimmed by 1 base and J by 4 bases, 1 base remained unmatched. The CDR3 sequence is 15 residues long. Looked up from germline, CDR1 is LGHNA and CDR2 is YSLEER. Here the CDR3 DNA reads TGCGCCAGCAGCCAAGGACTAGCGGGAGGTTACGAGCAGTACTTC. This gives the protein CASSQGLAGGYEQYF.

This chain joins TRBV7-8 and TRBJ1-4, with D unresolved. This CDR3 contains 15 residues. Germline values: CDR1 SGHVS, CDR2 FQNEAQ. V lost 1 base and J 1 base, leaving 7 bases between the germline ends. The DNA of the CDR3 is TGTGCCAGCAGCTTAGGCCGAGGAACTAATGAAAAACTGTTTTTT. Translated, it gives CASSLGRGTNEKLFF.

The chain joins TRBV18 to TRBJ1-2; possible D gene TRBD1, 6 bases. Trimming left V 3 bases short and J 6 bases short, with 8 bases between. This CDR3 region has 12 residues. The germline V gene encodes CDR1 KGHSH and CDR2 LQKENI. CDR3 protein: CASSPRTDGYTF. For the CDR3, the DNA is TGTGCCAGCTCACCCAGGACAGATGGCTACACCTTC.

The chain carries TRBV9 and TRBJ2-7; 8 bases fit TRBD1. Germline CDR1 SGDLS, CDR2 YYNGEE. The CDR3 totals 14 residues. V shed 0 bases, J shed 6 bases, and the junction held 5 bases outside the gene matches. This CDR3 is CASSVEPGGREQYF. The CDR3 DNA reads TGTGCCAGCAGCGTAGAACCAGGGGGCCGCGAGCAGTACTTC.

This clone was found many times. The chain combines TRBV6-6 with TRBJ2-2, with 8 positions matching TRBD2. Germline V gene data show CDR1 as MNHNY and CDR2 as SVGAGI (reference sequence). V trimming: 6 bases; J trimming: 6 bases; junction bases outside the gene matches: 6. The CDR3 totals 14 residues. CDR3 sequence (DNA): TGTGCCAGCAGACCAGCGGGAGCGGCCGGGGAGCTGTTTTTT. Translating gives CASRPAGAAGELFF.

This chain joins TRBV7-7 and TRBJ2-2; D is perhaps TRBD2 (6 bases). CDR1 and CDR2 from the germline V gene are SSHAT and FNYEAQ (reference sequence). This CDR3 has 15 residues. The ends were cut back, 1 base at V and 3 bases at J, with 9 bases in the middle. CDR3 sequence: CASSLVGGDTGELFF. CDR3 DNA: TGTGCCAGCAGCTTAGTTGGAGGGGACACCGGGGAGCTGTTTTTT.

The chain couples TRBV2 to TRBJ2-7, with 9 bases identical to TRBD1. Germline V gene data show CDR1 as SNHLY and CDR2 as FYNNEI. This CDR3 comprises 14 residues. Trimming at V came to 3 bases and at J to 5 bases, leaving 5 bases not matched to a gene. The CDR3 protein is CASSDMGQGHEQYF. The CDR3 bases are TGTGCCAGCAGTGATATGGGACAGGGCCACGAGCAGTACTTC.

This clone was picked up a small number of times. The J gene is TRBJ1-1, the V gene TRBV18; D perhaps matches TRBD1 (6 bases). There are 16 residues in the CDR3. Trimming removed 3 bases at V and 0 bases at J, with 14 bases between. Germline V gives CDR1 KGHSH, CDR2 LQKENI. The CDR3 region is CASSPRGGQVNTEAFF. The CDR3 nucleotides read TGTGCCAGCTCACCGAGGGGGGGTCAGGTGAACACTGAAGCTTTCTTT.

The rearrangement links TRBV24-1 to TRBJ1-6, with 8 bases that match TRBD1. With 10 bases clipped from V and 7 bases from J, the junction kept 5 bases outside the gene matches. From germline, CDR1 is KGHDR and CDR2 SFDVKD. This CDR3 has 13 residues. The CDR3 sequence: CATRGQENSPLHF. CDR3 DNA: TGTGCCACGAGGGGACAGGAAAATTCACCCCTCCACTTT.

The chain joins TRBV14 to TRBJ2-3; D is unresolved. V was pared by 5 bases and J by 5 bases, with 11 bases between. The CDR3 extends over 13 amino acids. The germline gives CDR1 SGHDN, CDR2 FVKESK. The CDR3 nucleotides read TGTGCCAGCAGCTCAAACATGCAAGATACGCAGTATTTT. This sequence encodes CASSSNMQDTQYF.

V usage is TRBV2 and J usage is TRBJ2-7; 9 bases are a match to TRBD1. The CDR3 length is 15 residues. Germline loops: CDR1 SNHLY, CDR2 FYNNEI. V was clipped by 8 bases and J by 4 bases; unmatched bases: 12. Here the CDR3 reads CASGGAGTGQYEQYF. The CDR3 DNA follows: TGTGCCAGCGGGGGAGCCGGGACAGGGCAGTACGAGCAGTACTTC.

This clone was picked up one time. This chain links TRBV2 with TRBJ1-1, with TRBD1 as a possible D gene (5 bases). Germline CDR1 and CDR2: SNHLY and FYNNEI. V was pared by 5 bases and J by 1 base, with 8 bases between. The CDR3 contains 13 residues. The CDR3 spells CASSKTENTEAFF. For the CDR3, the DNA is TGTGCCAGCAGTAAGACAGAGAACACTGAAGCTTTCTTT. Full variable domain (outside the CDR3, taken from reference TRBV2 and TRBJ1-1): EPEVTQTPSHQVTQMGQEVILRCVPISNHLYFYWYRQILGQKVEFLVSFYNNEISEKSEIFDDQFSVERPDGSNFTLKIRSTKLEDSAMYFCASSKTENTEAFFGQGTRLTVV.

The chain employs TRBV28 and TRBJ1-1; weak D call: TRBD1 (5 bases). The CDR3 contains 14 residues. V shed 3 bases and J shed 6 bases, with 14 bases lying between them. The V gene's germline CDR1 is MDHEN and CDR2 SYDVKM. The CDR3 sequence is CASSLWGDFSEAFF. CDR3 nucleotides: TGTGCCAGCAGTTTGTGGGGGGACTTTTCTGAAGCTTTCTTT.